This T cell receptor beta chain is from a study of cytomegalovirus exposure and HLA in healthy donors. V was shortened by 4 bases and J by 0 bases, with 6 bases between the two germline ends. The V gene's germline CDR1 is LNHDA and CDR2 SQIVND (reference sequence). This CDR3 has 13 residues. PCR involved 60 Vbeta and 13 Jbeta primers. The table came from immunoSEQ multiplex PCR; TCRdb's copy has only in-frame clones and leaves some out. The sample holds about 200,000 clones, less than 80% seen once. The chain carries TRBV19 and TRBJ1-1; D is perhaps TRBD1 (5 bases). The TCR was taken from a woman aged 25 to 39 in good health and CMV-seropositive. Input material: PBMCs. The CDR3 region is CASSNRMNTEAFF. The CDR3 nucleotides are TGTGCCAGTAGTAACAGGATGAACACTGAAGCTTTCTTT.